Given below is one T cell receptor beta chain in context. Its antigen is undetermined. These data belong to a study of T cell responses to AZD1222 COVID-19 vaccine. Whole-study findings and limits: A mostly white British donor set with more females was recruited, and clonal diversity was possibly underestimated.

Germline assignment: CDR1 MNHNY and CDR2 SVGAGI (reference sequence). There are 14 residues in the CDR3. With 5 bases clipped from V and 1 base from J, the junction kept 0 bases outside the gene matches. Libraries were prepared by immunoSEQ multiplex PCR; TCRdb keeps only in-frame clonotypes and omits some of them. The sample lists fewer than 30,000 clones, 78% occurring once. The receptor comes from an adult in good health. J is TRBJ1-5 and V is TRBV6-6, with 9 bases aligning to TRBD1. This specimen was peripheral blood, taken on day 0 of AZD1222 vaccination. The CDR3 coding sequence is TGTGCCAGCAGTGGGACAGGGAGCAATCAGCCCCAGCATTTT. Its translation: CASSGTGSNQPQHF.